This T cell receptor beta chain was sequenced for a study of metastatic and nonmetastatic thyroid tumors. Study context: Repertoire data that came from the blood and tumor or nodule tissue of malignant and benign thyroid patients were compared.

The germline CDR1 and CDR2 sequences are MGHRA and YSYEKL. The germline V and J ends were trimmed by 4 bases and 0 bases, with 12 bases remaining between them. The CDR3 is 15 amino acids. There are many counts of this clone. Thyroid surgery was performed in patients who had received no treatment beforehand. The authors' processing: Clinicopathological groups supplied CDR3 differences that were used to build a distant-metastasis classifier for papillary thyroid cancer. TCRdb re-called clones from the PCR reads using MiXCR. TCRdb's processing, not the authors', yielded these V and J calls. The sample consists of about 41,000 clones, roughly an eighth of them appearing once.

This TCR derives from a female donor with papillary thyroid cancer or a benign thyroid nodule (not recorded which). Some clones in this sample may be carry-over from other donors' samples. This chain joins TRBV4-1 and TRBJ1-2; no clear D gene. Sequences were obtained from blood. CDR3 coding DNA: TGCGCCAGCAGCCCCATAAGGGTAGCTAACTATGGCTACACCTTC. Its translation: CASSPIRVANYGYTF.